A selection of T cell receptor beta chains follows, all from one sample in a study of shared clonotypes between healthy human individuals. Generated by immunoSEQ multiplex PCR, the TCRdb table keeps only in-frame clones and is missing some. The sample has more than 2,000,000 clones, over 90% seen once. The material sequenced was naive CD4+ T cells from PBMCs. The receptors here all came from a young man in good health. Some clones in this sample may be carry-over from other donors' samples. Each CDR3 is given with its conserved first and last residue.

j_call: TRBJ2-3
v_call: TRBV9
cdr3_aa: CASSVDVAGGPDTQYF

j_call: TRBJ2-1
v_call: TRBV5-1
cdr3_aa: CASSPTSGSDHEQFF

j_call: TRBJ2-6
v_call: TRBV2
cdr3_aa: CASSERTGANVLTF

j_call: TRBJ2-7
v_call: TRBV6-5
cdr3_aa: CASSYRAEGYEQYF

j_call: TRBJ1-3
v_call: TRBV28
cdr3_aa: CASSPTGASGNTIYF

j_call: TRBJ2-2
v_call: TRBV6-5
cdr3_aa: CASSYGPTDHTGELFF

j_call: TRBJ2-5
v_call: TRBV5-4
cdr3_aa: CASSLLAGDETQYF

j_call: TRBJ1-1
v_call: TRBV7-2
cdr3_aa: CASSFLGQGNTEAFF

j_call: TRBJ2-7
v_call: TRBV9
cdr3_aa: CASSVSQGTYEQYF

j_call: TRBJ1-4
v_call: TRBV30
cdr3_aa: CAYTPGQPNEKLFF

j_call: TRBJ2-2
v_call: TRBV4-2
cdr3_aa: CASSQVAARLADGAGELFF

j_call: TRBJ2-2
v_call: TRBV28
cdr3_aa: CASSPGEWIPGELFF

j_call: TRBJ2-1
v_call: TRBV5-4
cdr3_aa: CASSSTSGREGEQFF

j_call: TRBJ2-5
v_call: TRBV9
cdr3_aa: CASSGGSGDPAETQYF

j_call: TRBJ1-1
v_call: TRBV6-1
cdr3_aa: CASSELGALYTEAFF

j_call: TRBJ2-7
v_call: TRBV11-3
cdr3_aa: CASSQDNEQYF

j_call: TRBJ2-6
v_call: TRBV6-5
cdr3_aa: CASAWVAGANVLTF

j_call: TRBJ1-2
v_call: TRBV30
cdr3_aa: CAWSPRTGTNYGYTF

j_call: TRBJ2-7
v_call: TRBV11-3
cdr3_aa: CASSLGTGAAYEQYF

j_call: TRBJ1-1
v_call: TRBV10-3
cdr3_aa: CAISDRGNTEAFF

j_call: TRBJ1-1
v_call: TRBV7-3
cdr3_aa: CASSLQGPSVNTEAFF

j_call: TRBJ1-3
v_call: TRBV9
cdr3_aa: CASSESLGNTIYF

j_call: TRBJ1-2
v_call: TRBV27
cdr3_aa: CASSADRGGGYTF

j_call: TRBJ1-5
v_call: TRBV27
cdr3_aa: CASSLTGTGGMSNQPQHF

j_call: TRBJ2-5
v_call: TRBV19
cdr3_aa: CASSRERWETQYF

j_call: TRBJ2-5
v_call: TRBV28
cdr3_aa: CASSYTRGETQYF

j_call: TRBJ1-5
v_call: TRBV28
cdr3_aa: CASSPFDRSNQPQHF

j_call: TRBJ2-3
v_call: TRBV9
cdr3_aa: CASSSLGRGTDTQYF